This TCR beta chain originates from a study of T-cell reconstitution after alpha-beta-depleted transplantation in children. The authors prepared the TCRbeta library with unique molecular identifiers. A single record per CDR3 protein comes from TCRdb applying MiXCR to the PCR reads. The top ten hold about a third of the sample, which has a few hundred thousand distinct CDR3 sequences, 25% to 30% seen once. The study, taken as a whole, reports: Surviving recipient T cells and thymic progenitors underlay high day-60 TCRbeta diversity in some patients.

With 4 bases removed from V and 4 bases from J, the gap between germline ends came to 25 bases. The germline gives CDR1 MDHEN, CDR2 SYDVKM. The CDR3 is 18 residues long. As for this clonotype: No antigen is known for it.

The rearrangement uses TRBV28 and TRBJ1-2; D unclear. Sample: PBMCs, taken before TCRalphabeta/CD19-depleted stem cell transplant. The source is a boy under three years old with Wiskott-Aldrich syndrome, due to receive a stem cell transplant. CDR3 bases: TGTGCCAGCAGTTCCCTCGGGAACCTCGGTACGTTGGCCTATGGCTACACCTTC. Residues: CASSSLGNLGTLAYGYTF.